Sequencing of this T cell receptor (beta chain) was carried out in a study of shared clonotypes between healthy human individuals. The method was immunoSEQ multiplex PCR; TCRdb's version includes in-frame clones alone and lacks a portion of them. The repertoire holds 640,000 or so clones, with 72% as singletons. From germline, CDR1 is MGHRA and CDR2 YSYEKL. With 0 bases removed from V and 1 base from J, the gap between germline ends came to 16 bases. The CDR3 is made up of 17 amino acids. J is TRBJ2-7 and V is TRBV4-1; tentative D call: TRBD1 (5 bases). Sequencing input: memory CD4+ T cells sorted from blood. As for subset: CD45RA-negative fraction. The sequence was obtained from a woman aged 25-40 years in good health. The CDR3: CASSQEVRGDISYEQYF. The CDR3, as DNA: TGCGCCAGCAGCCAAGAAGTAAGGGGCGACATTTCCTACGAGCAGTACTTC.